This T cell receptor (beta chain) was captured by sequencing in a study of cytomegalovirus exposure and HLA in healthy donors. Study information: In an earlier analysis, approximately 120 million unique TCR beta sequences were found from 150 million to 200 million T cells. Within the Caucasian-associated ancestry cluster were 81% of the 398 genotyped donors.

Both 60 Vbeta primers and 13 Jbeta primers went into the PCR. Measured with immunoSEQ multiplex PCR; TCRdb has only the in-frame clones, and not every one. Of about 160,000 clones listed, about four fifths are singletons. The CDR3 spans 15 residues. Germline V gene data show CDR1 as SSHAT and CDR2 as FNYEAQ (reference sequence). Concerning this clone itself: Mismatch with germline at one junction end may stem from a read error.

The chain couples TRBV7-7 to TRBJ2-7; 10 nucleotides agree with TRBD1. The clonotype comes from a man aged 45-65 years in good health and CMV-seropositive. Specimen: PBMCs. The CDR3 DNA follows: TGTGCTAGCAGCCCAAACGGGCCGGGACAGGGGGAGCAGTACTTC. Protein product: CASSPNGPGQGEQYF.